Below, 25 T cell receptor beta chains from the same sample are listed, as sequenced in a study of CD8+ T cells in alopecia areata. Noted treatment: oral pan-JAK inhibitor, 5-10 mg twice daily. Peripheral blood samples and lesional scalp punch biopsies were obtained from alopecia areata patients. TCR sequencing used cDNA made by reverse transcription of extracted RNA. Assay: immunoSEQ multiplex PCR; the TCRdb copy retains only in-frame clones and omits some. The data hold 6,500 to 8,000 clones, with 64% observed a single time. Sequences were derived from skin, sampled at week 4, from a patient treated with tofacitinib. These receptors originate from a human donor with alopecia areata.

This clone was found a few times. V and J are TRBV29-1 and TRBJ2-2; D is perhaps TRBD2 (5 bases). This CDR3 comprises 14 residues. The V end was cut by 3 bases, the J end by 5 bases, with 13 bases between. Germline V gene data show CDR1 as SQVTM and CDR2 as ANQGSEA. As DNA, the CDR3 is TGCAGCGTTGAGGGCTACCCGGGGACCGGGGAGCTGTTTTTT. This sequence encodes CSVEGYPGTGELFF.

The V call is TRBV21-1, the J call TRBJ2-7; the table names TRBD1, a call not compared with the DNA. TRBV21-1 is a recognized pseudogene. The CDR3 runs to 16 residues. The chain's CDR3 is CASSKVRRQSAYEQYF. CDR3 in DNA: TGTGCCAGCAGCAAAGTTAGGCGACAGTCAGCCTACGAGCAGTACTTC.

The chain combines TRBV5-1 with TRBJ2-7; 7 bases align to TRBD1. The ends lost 0 bases at V and 1 base at J; junction bases unmatched: 7. This CDR3 has 16 amino acids. Germline V lookup: CDR1 SGHRS, CDR2 YFSETQ. The CDR3 region has the DNA TGCGCCAGCAGCTTGGGACCGGGACAGAAATCCTACGAGCAGTACTTC. The encoded protein is CASSLGPGQKSYEQYF.

To note about this clone: The sample carries other DNA sequences with the same CDR3. The chain has TRBV29-1 and TRBJ2-3; 11 bases match TRBD2. V lost 1 base, J lost 5 bases, and 2 bases stayed unmatched. The CDR3 sequence is 14 residues long. Germline values: CDR1 SQVTM, CDR2 ANQGSEA. CDR3 nucleotide sequence: TGCAGCGTTGAAGGAGGACTAGCGGGAGATACGCAGTATTTT. This sequence encodes CSVEGGLAGDTQYF.

This chain uses TRBV7-2 with TRBJ2-7; TRBD2 matches 10 bases. Trimming cost V 1 base and J 2 bases; bases outside gene matches: 14. CDR3 length: 19 residues. Germline-derived CDR1 and CDR2 are SGHTA and FQGNSA. CDR3 amino acids: CASSLVLAGEGFLAYEQYF. DNA for the CDR3: TGTGCCAGCAGCTTAGTCCTAGCGGGAGAGGGTTTTTTGGCCTACGAGCAGTACTTC. Based on the CDR3 plus reference TRBV7-2 and TRBJ2-7, the full variable domain is GAGVSQSPSNKVTEKGKDVELRCDPISGHTALYWYRQSLGQGLEFLIYFQGNSAPDKSGLPSDRFSAERTGGSVSTLTIQRTQQEDSAVYLCASSLVLAGEGFLAYEQYFGPGTRLTVT.

This chain links TRBV28 with TRBJ2-1; 7 bases fit TRBD1. Unmatched junction bases numbered 11, after V lost 1 base and J lost 8 bases. The CDR3 is 16 residues long. Per the germline V gene, CDR1 is MDHEN and CDR2 is SYDVKM. Here the CDR3 DNA reads TGTGCCAGCAGTTTATTCGACAGGGAGCGAGAATATGAGCAGTTCTTC. Amino acid sequence: CASSLFDREREYEQFF. Combining the CDR3 with reference TRBV28 and TRBJ2-1 gives the whole variable domain DVKVTQSSRYLVKRTGEKVFLECVQDMDHENMFWYRQDPGLGLRLIYFSYDVKMKEKGDIPEGYSVSREKKERFSLILESASTNQTSMYLCASSLFDREREYEQFFGPGTRLTVL.

The CDR3 nucleotides are TGTGCCAGCAGCAAGAGAGACAGGGAGGATTCACCCCTCCACTTT. Protein: CASSKRDREDSPLHF. V and J are TRBV21-1 and TRBJ1-6; the table's D call TRBD1 went unverified against the DNA. TRBV21-1 is a pseudogene locus. CDR3 length equals 15 residues.

This clone was seen more than once but under ten times. V gene TRBV6-6 combines with J gene TRBJ1-4; D is unclear. The germline V gene has CDR1 MNHNY and CDR2 SVGAGI (reference sequence). The CDR3 is 15 amino acids. Deletions cut 4 bases from V and 7 bases from J, with 16 bases between. CDR3 nucleotides: TGTGCCAGCAGTTTATCAGCAGCCCTGGGTGAAAAACTGTTTTTT. Its protein product is CASSLSAALGEKLFF.

This clone was picked up one time. The chain recombines TRBV2 with TRBJ1-2; tentative D call: TRBD1 (6 bases). The CDR3 has 11 residues. V was cut by 6 bases and J by 4 bases, with 6 bases left in between. The germline gives CDR1 SNHLY, CDR2 FYNNEI. CDR3 sequence reads: CASRQGYGYTF. As DNA, the CDR3 is TGTGCCAGCAGACAGGGCTATGGCTACACCTTC. The full variable domain, its missing parts supplied by reference TRBV2 and TRBJ1-2, is EPEVTQTPSHQVTQMGQEVILRCVPISNHLYFYWYRQILGQKVEFLVSFYNNEISEKSEIFDDQFSVERPDGSNFTLKIRSTKLEDSAMYFCASRQGYGYTFGSGTRLTVV.

This chain links TRBV28 with TRBJ2-3; D is ambiguous. This CDR3 is built from 15 residues. Trimming took 3 bases from V and 2 from J, leaving 12 bases between them. Germline CDR1 MDHEN, CDR2 SYDVKM. The CDR3 loop reads CASSLLMWATDTQYF. CDR3 sequence (DNA): TGTGCCAGCAGTTTGCTCATGTGGGCCACAGATACGCAGTATTTT.

The chain combines TRBV5-6 with TRBJ2-7, with D possibly TRBD1 on 6 matching bases. This CDR3 contains 13 residues. Germline CDR1 is SGHDT and CDR2 is YYEEEE. Trimming pared 1 base from V and 4 bases from J, leaving 9 bases between. The CDR3 reads CASSLPDRYEQYF. The DNA for the CDR3 is TGTGCCAGCAGCTTGCCGGACAGATACGAGCAGTACTTC.

V usage is TRBV28 and J usage is TRBJ2-7; maybe TRBD1 (6 bases). Per the germline V gene, CDR1 is MDHEN and CDR2 is SYDVKM. The CDR3 length is 15 residues. V shed 6 bases and J shed 7 bases, with 22 bases lying between them. CDR3 sequence: CASSFTRAGAWEQYF. CDR3 in DNA: TGTGCCAGCAGCTTTACCCGCGCAGGGGCTTGGGAGCAGTACTTC.

The chain is built from TRBV4-1 and TRBJ2-3; a weak D match, TRBD2 (5 bases). Trimming took off 5 bases at V and 5 bases at J, with 14 bases between the two ends. There are 14 residues in the CDR3. Germline loops: CDR1 MGHRA, CDR2 YSYEKL. As DNA, the CDR3 is TGCGCCAGCAGCTCAAGCCCCGGGGAAGATACGCAGTATTTT. It codes for CASSSSPGEDTQYF.

This chain joins TRBV6-1 and TRBJ1-6; D is unclear. In germline, CDR1 is MNHNS, CDR2 SASEGT. This CDR3 is 13 amino acids long. V was trimmed by 6 bases and J by 3 bases, leaving 6 bases between them. As DNA, the CDR3 is TGTGCCAGCAGACGGAGCTATAATTCACCCCTCCACTTT. Translated, it gives CASRRSYNSPLHF.

This clone was seen more than once but under ten times. The gene calls are TRBV5-1 and TRBJ1-5; D might be TRBD1 (6 bases). The CDR3 has 15 amino acids. V dropped 4 bases and J dropped 7 bases, with 18 bases sitting between them. The germline gives CDR1 SGHRS, CDR2 YFSETQ. In DNA form, the CDR3 reads TGCGCCAGCAGCCAGACAGGCGGAGTGGGGCAGCCCCAGCATTTT. This gives the protein CASSQTGGVGQPQHF.

A remark on this clone: Other DNA variants within this sample encode the same CDR3. The rearrangement uses TRBV7-3 and TRBJ2-5, with 10 bases fitting TRBD2. Trimming removed 2 bases from V and 2 bases from J; junction bases left unmatched: 5. Germline V gene sequence: CDR1 SGHTA, CDR2 FQGTGA. This CDR3 contains 16 residues. The CDR3 sequence: CASSLGPAGGQETQYF. CDR3 DNA: TGTGCCAGCAGCTTAGGCCCAGCGGGGGGGCAAGAGACCCAGTACTTC.

The chain joins TRBV10-3 to TRBJ1-6, with a tentative D call TRBD1 (5 bases). The CDR3 sequence is 13 residues long. In germline, CDR1 is ENHRY, CDR2 SYGVKD. In DNA form, the CDR3 reads TGTGCGTCGACAGACTCCTATAATTCACCCCTCCACTTT. It translates to CASTDSYNSPLHF.

This clone was counted only a few times. The V gene is TRBV7-8, the J gene TRBJ1-1; the D is unclear. From germline, CDR1 is SGHVS and CDR2 FQNEAQ. The CDR3 covers 16 residues. Trimming removed 1 base at V and 0 bases at J, with 12 bases between. The CDR3 loop reads CASSLGLGQMNTEAFF. The DNA of the CDR3 is TGTGCCAGCAGCTTAGGCCTAGGGCAGATGAACACTGAAGCTTTCTTT.

The rearrangement links TRBV5-1 to TRBJ1-1; 10 positions match TRBD1. The length of the CDR3 is 14 residues. Germline V lookup: CDR1 SGHRS, CDR2 YFSETQ. The J segment lost 4 bases and the V segment lost 1 base, leaving 1 base of the junction unmatched. CDR3 bases: TGCGCCAGCAGCTTGCGGGACAGGGGCACTGAAGCTTTCTTT. Its translation: CASSLRDRGTEAFF.

A few counts support this clone. The rearrangement joins TRBV6-8 to TRBJ2-7; the match to TRBD2 covers 8 bases. Germline values: CDR1 MNHGY, CDR2 SAAAGT. CDR3 length equals 15 residues. V trimming: 0 bases; J trimming: 3 bases; junction bases outside the gene matches: 4. This CDR3 is CASSYSRLAFYEQYF. For the CDR3, the DNA is TGTGCCAGCAGTTACTCGAGACTAGCGTTCTACGAGCAGTACTTC.

The chain combines TRBV4-3 with TRBJ1-2; D ambiguous. The CDR3 covers 15 residues. Germline-derived CDR1 and CDR2 are LGHNA and YSLEER. Trimming removed 0 bases from V and 7 bases from J, with 15 bases in between. The DNA for the CDR3 is TGCGCCAGCAGCCAAGAGGCCAGGCTTAGCGGTGGCTACACCTTC. This gives the protein CASSQEARLSGGYTF.

This clone was recorded a few times. The chain joins TRBV7-9 to TRBJ1-1, with a weak D call TRBD1 (5 bases). V lost 5 bases and J lost 2, with 15 bases in between. The CDR3 totals 15 residues. From germline, CDR1 is SEHNR and CDR2 FQNEAQ (reference sequence). In DNA, the CDR3 is TGTGCCAGCAGCCTCGGGACTTTGATTAACACTGAAGCTTTCTTT. Its protein product is CASSLGTLINTEAFF. Filled out from reference TRBV7-9 and TRBJ1-1, the complete variable domain reads DTGVSQNPRHKITKRGQNVTFRCDPISEHNRLYWYRQTLGQGPEFLTYFQNEAQLEKSRLLSDRFSAERPKGSFSTLEIQRTEQGDSAMYLCASSLGTLINTEAFFGQGTRLTVV.

The V and J genes are TRBV27 and TRBJ1-1; D might be TRBD1 (5 bases). In germline, CDR1 is MNHEY, CDR2 SMNVEV (reference sequence). Trimming took 1 base from V and 0 from J, leaving 15 bases between them. The CDR3 runs 17 residues. The CDR3 loop is CASSLWLGPSMNTEAFF. The CDR3 DNA reads TGTGCCAGCAGTTTATGGTTGGGGCCTTCTATGAACACTGAAGCTTTCTTT.

The chain employs TRBV19 and TRBJ1-5, with D unresolved. This CDR3 contains 14 residues. The germline V and J ends were trimmed by 1 base and 5 bases, with 9 bases remaining between them. The germline gives CDR1 LNHDA, CDR2 SQIVND (reference sequence). CDR3 in DNA: TGTGCCAGTAGTATAGGGGGTAAGGATCAGCCCCAGCATTTT. It translates to CASSIGGKDQPQHF.

The chain couples TRBV5-6 to TRBJ1-1; no clear D gene. V lost 0 bases and J lost 11, with 17 bases in between. This CDR3 region has 14 residues. The germline gives CDR1 SGHDT, CDR2 YYEEEE. The CDR3 nucleotides are TGTGCCAGCAGCTTGGCTTCTCCCCGAAGCGGGGCTTTCTTT. This translates into CASSLASPRSGAFF.